A single sample is the source of the 25 T cell receptor beta chains below, sequenced in a study of cytomegalovirus exposure and HLA in healthy donors. Vbeta (60) and Jbeta (13) primers were used in the PCR. Produced via immunoSEQ multiplex PCR; TCRdb's table is partial and in-frame only. The table records fewer than 200,000 clones, 78% of them present only once. The sample taken for sequencing was PBMCs. The receptors derive from a female donor in good health and CMV-seronegative.

The V call is TRBV4-2, the J call TRBJ2-1, with 11 bases identical to TRBD2. Germline values: CDR1 LGHNA, CDR2 YNFKEQ. The CDR3 contains 15 residues. The ends lost 1 base at V and 9 bases at J; junction bases unmatched: 5. The chain's CDR3 is CASSQGVAGGPEQFF. The CDR3 nucleotides are TGTGCCAGCAGCCAAGGAGTAGCGGGGGGGCCTGAGCAGTTCTTC.

V is TRBV2 and J is TRBJ1-1; D may be TRBD1 (5 bases). CDR3 length: 13 amino acids. V was trimmed by 6 bases and J by 2 bases, leaving 10 bases between them. Germline V gene lookup returns CDR1 SNHLY and CDR2 FYNNEI. CDR3 protein: CASSVQVNTEAFF. Here the CDR3 DNA reads TGTGCCAGCAGCGTACAGGTAAACACTGAAGCTTTCTTT.

The rearrangement joins TRBV7-2 to TRBJ1-4; TRBD1 matches 9 bases. This CDR3 has 16 amino acids. Germline CDR1 SGHTA, CDR2 FQGNSA. Trimming cost V 4 bases and J 4 bases; bases outside gene matches: 7. The CDR3: CASSSQGAQGNEKLFF. The CDR3 coding sequence is TGTGCCAGCAGCTCACAGGGGGCGCAGGGTAATGAAAAACTGTTTTTT.

The chain uses TRBV29-1 and TRBJ1-2, with 8 bases matching TRBD1. CDR3 length equals 12 residues. CDR1 is SQVTM, CDR2 ANQGSEA, per germline. V gave up 8 bases and J gave up 4 bases; unmatched junction bases: 6. The CDR3 reads CSSQGATYGYTF. The DNA for the CDR3 is TGCAGCTCCCAGGGGGCTACCTATGGCTACACCTTC.

The rearrangement links TRBV7-8 to TRBJ1-1; the D gene is possibly TRBD1 (6 bases). Germline V gene sequence: CDR1 SGHVS, CDR2 FQNEAQ. Trimming stripped 7 bases from V and 1 base from J, with 13 bases between. CDR3 length: 14 residues. The CDR3 loop is CASTNREWNTEAFF. CDR3 DNA sequence: TGTGCCAGCACCAACAGGGAATGGAACACTGAAGCTTTCTTT.

CDR3 in amino acids: CASRETVGTGELFF. The CDR3 DNA sequence: TGTGCCAGCAGAGAGACAGTGGGCACCGGGGAGCTGTTTTTT. The rearrangement uses TRBV27 and TRBJ2-2, with a tentative D call TRBD1 (5 bases). Germline loops: CDR1 MNHEY, CDR2 SMNVEV (reference sequence). The V gene lost 6 bases and the J gene lost 4 bases, with 12 bases spanning the gap. This CDR3 contains 14 residues.

The gene calls are TRBV2 and TRBJ1-6, with TRBD1 identical over 7 bases. The V segment lost 6 bases and the J segment 3 bases; nucleotides outside the gene matches: 8. Looked up from germline, CDR1 is SNHLY and CDR2 is FYNNEI. CDR3 length equals 16 residues. The CDR3 DNA sequence: TGTGCCAGCAGCCCGACAGGGTCCGACTATAATTCACCCCTCCACTTT. Translation gives CASSPTGSDYNSPLHF.

The chain joins TRBV2 to TRBJ2-1, with TRBD2 identical over 12 bases. The length of the CDR3 is 18 residues. Unmatched junction bases numbered 15, after V lost 7 bases and J lost 5 bases. Germline V lookup: CDR1 SNHLY, CDR2 FYNNEI. This CDR3 is CASTRPPLTSGGHNEQFF. CDR3 nucleotide sequence: TGTGCCAGCACCCGCCCCCCCCTGACTAGCGGGGGTCACAATGAGCAGTTCTTC.

The chain links TRBV9 to TRBJ2-7; weak D call: TRBD1 (6 bases). Germline CDR1 SGDLS, CDR2 YYNGEE. The CDR3 consists of 14 residues. V was pared by 0 bases and J by 2 bases, with 9 bases between. The DNA for the CDR3 is TGTGCCAGCAGCGTAGGGTGGGGGCCCTACGAGCAGTACTTC. Protein: CASSVGWGPYEQYF.

This clone has just one count. CDR3 DNA: TGTGCCAGTAGTTCCGGACAGGGAATTCATGAGCAGTTCTTC. It is translated as CASSSGQGIHEQFF. The rearrangement uses TRBV19 and TRBJ2-1, with 8 bases identical to TRBD1. Germline V gene data show CDR1 as LNHDA and CDR2 as SQIVND (reference sequence). CDR3 length equals 14 residues. V lost 5 bases to trimming and J lost 8 bases; unmatched junction nucleotides: 8.

The gene calls are TRBV7-3 and TRBJ1-2; D might be TRBD1 (5 bases). Trimming shortened V by 2 bases and J by 8 bases, and 12 bases separated the two germline ends. Per germline, CDR1 SGHTA and CDR2 FQGTGA. This CDR3 has 13 residues. The CDR3, as DNA: TGTGCCAGCAGCTTAGATGGGGCCTTCGGCTACACCTTC. It translates to CASSLDGAFGYTF.

The V and J genes are TRBV5-1 and TRBJ2-7, with 8 bases identical to TRBD2. The ends lost 2 bases at V and 2 bases at J; junction bases unmatched: 3. Germline V CDR1 and CDR2: SGHRS, YFSETQ. The CDR3 has 14 residues. CDR3 DNA: TGCGCCAGCAGCTTTGGTAGCGGGGCCTACGAGCAGTACTTC. Translation gives CASSFGSGAYEQYF. Combining the CDR3 with reference TRBV5-1 and TRBJ2-7 gives the whole variable domain KAGVTQTPRYLIKTRGQQVTLSCSPISGHRSVSWYQQTPGQGLQFLFEYFSETQRNKGNFPGRFSGRQFSNSRSEMNVSTLELGDSALYLCASSFGSGAYEQYFGPGTRLTVT.

This chain joins TRBV6-6 and TRBJ2-2; a weak D match, TRBD2 (5 bases). The CDR3 totals 15 residues. The V gene's germline CDR1 is MNHNY and CDR2 SVGAGI (reference sequence). Trimming cost V 6 bases and J 3 bases, with 14 bases left between them. The CDR3 protein is CASRTAGGYTGELFF. The CDR3 nucleotides read TGTGCCAGCAGGACCGCCGGAGGATACACCGGGGAGCTGTTTTTT.

Here the CDR3 DNA reads TGCGCCAGCAGCCAAGGAGATTACACTGAAGCTTTCTTT. This sequence encodes CASSQGDYTEAFF. The genes are TRBV4-3 and TRBJ1-1, with D hard to call. The ends were cut back, 1 base at V and 3 bases at J, with 6 bases in the middle. The CDR3 contains 13 residues. Germline CDR1 is LGHNA and CDR2 is YSLEER.

The chain carries TRBV9 and TRBJ2-3; 8 bases agree with TRBD2. J was trimmed by 7 bases and V by 2 bases; bases with no gene match: 12. CDR1 is SGDLS, CDR2 YYNGEE, per germline. The CDR3 is made up of 16 amino acids. CDR3 amino acids: CASSVRTGGLGNTQYF. CDR3 nucleotide sequence: TGTGCCAGCAGCGTCCGAACGGGGGGGCTGGGGAATACGCAGTATTTT. The full variable domain, in which reference TRBV9 and TRBJ2-3 provide the parts outside the CDR3, is DSGVTQTPKHLITATGQRVTLRCSPRSGDLSVYWYQQSLDQGLQFLIQYYNGEERAKGNILERFSAQQFPDLHSELNLSSLELGDSALYFCASSVRTGGLGNTQYFGPGTRLTVL.

This chain links TRBV5-1 with TRBJ1-2; TRBD1 aligns across 9 bases. The CDR3 loop spans 15 amino acids. CDR1 SGHRS and CDR2 YFSETQ come from the germline V gene. The V gene end was trimmed by 7 bases and the J gene end by 3 bases; junction bases not matched to a gene: 10. This CDR3 is CASGAGTGWDYGYTF. The DNA for the CDR3 is TGCGCCAGCGGCGCGGGGACAGGGTGGGACTATGGCTACACCTTC.

This clone was picked up a small number of times. The chain joins TRBV6-6 to TRBJ1-2; no clear D gene. Deletions cut 2 bases from V and 4 bases from J, with 8 bases between. This CDR3 spans 13 amino acids. Germline assignment: CDR1 MNHNY and CDR2 SVGAGI (reference sequence). CDR3 bases: TGTGCCAGCAGTTACACTACAACCTATGGCTACACCTTC. This encodes CASSYTTTYGYTF.

The rearrangement joins TRBV11-2 to TRBJ2-5; perhaps TRBD1 as D (6 bases). Germline assignment: CDR1 SGHAT and CDR2 FQNNGV. This CDR3 region has 14 residues. The V end was cut by 5 bases, the J end by 5 bases, with 15 bases between. In DNA form, the CDR3 reads TGTGCCAGCAGCCCCAAACAGGGTCCCGAGACCCAGTACTTC. Amino acid sequence: CASSPKQGPETQYF. Variable domain in full (rest from reference TRBV11-2 and TRBJ2-5): EAGVAQSPRYKIIEKRQSVAFWCNPISGHATLYWYQQILGQGPKLLIQFQNNGVVDDSQLPKDRFSAERLKGVDSTLKIQPAKLEDSAVYLCASSPKQGPETQYFGPGTRLLVL.

The chain carries TRBV14 and TRBJ1-3, with 7 bases fitting TRBD1. There are 17 residues in the CDR3. The trim removed 0 bases at V and 4 bases at J, leaving 9 bases unmatched. Germline loops: CDR1 SGHDN, CDR2 FVKESK. The CDR3 DNA is TGTGCCAGCAGCCAAGAAGGGACAGAACTTTTGGGAAACACCATATATTTT. Protein sequence: CASSQEGTELLGNTIYF.

The rearrangement joins TRBV2 to TRBJ2-3, with 9 bases that match TRBD2. Germline assignment: CDR1 SNHLY and CDR2 FYNNEI. CDR3 length: 14 residues. Trimming removed 8 bases from V and 0 bases from J; junction bases left unmatched: 3. The DNA of the CDR3 is TGTGCCAGCGCGGCGGGGGGGAGCACAGATACGCAGTATTTT. Residues: CASAAGGSTDTQYF.

This clone was detected a few times. The gene calls are TRBV10-2 and TRBJ2-3; D remains unclear. Germline lookup yields CDR1 WSHSY and CDR2 SAAADI. This CDR3 is 16 amino acids long. V was pared by 2 bases and J by 1 base, with 13 bases between. CDR3 sequence reads: CASSEMLGSRTDTQYF. As DNA, the CDR3 is TGCGCCAGCAGTGAGATGCTGGGTAGCCGCACAGATACGCAGTATTTT.

The genes are TRBV5-1 and TRBJ2-5; 7 bases are shared with TRBD1. Unmatched junction bases numbered 5, after V lost 2 bases and J lost 4 bases. CDR3 length equals 14 residues. Germline V gene lookup returns CDR1 SGHRS and CDR2 YFSETQ. The CDR3 nucleotides are TGCGCCAGCAGCTTCCGACAGGGACGAGAGACCCAGTACTTC. Residues: CASSFRQGRETQYF.

V usage is TRBV5-1 and J usage is TRBJ2-2, with D perhaps matching TRBD1 (6 bases). Deletions cut 5 bases from V and 3 bases from J, with 14 bases between. Germline CDR1 is SGHRS and CDR2 is YFSETQ. The CDR3 loop spans 15 amino acids. The DNA for the CDR3 is TGCGCCAGCAGGGGTCGCAGGGGATACACCGGGGAGCTGTTTTTT. Protein: CASRGRRGYTGELFF.

The chain recombines TRBV5-6 with TRBJ1-4, with D possibly TRBD1 on 6 matching bases. Trimming took 0 bases from V and 8 from J, leaving 11 bases between them. Germline V CDR1 and CDR2: SGHDT, YYEEEE. This CDR3 has 14 amino acids. The CDR3 DNA reads TGTGCCAGCAGCTTGGCAGGGGTAGGGGAAAAACTGTTTTTT. Translation: CASSLAGVGEKLFF.

The genes are TRBV7-6 and TRBJ1-5, with 8 positions matching TRBD1. There are 19 residues in the CDR3. J was trimmed by 1 base and V by 2 bases; bases with no gene match: 13. From germline, CDR1 is SGHVS and CDR2 FNYEAQ. CDR3 bases: TGTGCCAGCAGCTTAAATGGGGCAGGGGGCAGAGGGAGCAATCAGCCCCAGCATTTT. Protein product: CASSLNGAGGRGSNQPQHF.